The 19 T cell receptor beta chains listed next were all sequenced from one sample in a study of T cells in Graves' hyperthyroidism and ophthalmopathy. RNA transcripts were the template for amplifying TCR beta CDR3 regions. HTBI primers were the set used in a first-round RT-PCR of the TCR CDR3. MiXCR, applied by TCRdb to the multiplex PCR reads, yields one record per CDR3 protein. The sample yields about 570,000 distinct CDR3 sequences, 46% seen once. The sample taken for sequencing was peripheral blood or thyroid tissue (not recorded which). The receptors were gathered from an adult woman with Graves' disease, either hyperthyroidism or ophthalmopathy (not recorded which).

On this clonotype itself: The missing conserved phenylalanine or tryptophan at the end of this CDR3 makes a read error likely. No DNA is shown, since the ends of the CDR3 on it are uncertain; the CDR3 is the one TCRdb lists. V gene TRBV7-2 combines with J gene TRBJ1-1; TRBD1 is taken as the D call from the table, unchecked against the DNA. The CDR3 length equals 9 residues, ends included. Germline V gene lookup returns CDR1 SGHTA and CDR2 FQGNSA. The CDR3 protein is CASSSDWGR.

As to this clonotype: This sequence may be a read error, since a much larger clone differs from it by one base. The V call is TRBV5-1, the J call TRBJ2-5; D may correspond to TRBD1 or TRBD2 (5 bases each). V was clipped by 0 bases and J by 1 base, with 10 bases between them. The CDR3 loop spans 15 amino acids. Germline V CDR1 and CDR2: SGHRS, YFSETQ. Written as DNA, the CDR3 is TGCGCCAGCAGCTTGGTTTCGGGACGCCAAGAGACCCAGTACTTC. Its protein product is CASSLVSGRQETQYF.

The chain combines TRBV25-1 with TRBJ2-6; unclear D gene. Trimming took 3 bases from V and 6 from J, leaving 12 bases between them. The CDR3 contains 15 residues. CDR1 and CDR2 from the germline V gene are MGHDK and SYGVNS. CDR3 sequence reads: CASSDGREAANVLTF. CDR3 DNA sequence: TGTGCCAGCAGTGATGGGCGTGAGGCGGCCAACGTCCTGACTTTC.

The rearrangement uses TRBV5-1 and TRBJ2-5; D could derive from TRBD1 or TRBD2 (6 bases each). There are 15 residues in the CDR3. With 4 bases removed from V and 5 bases from J, the gap between germline ends came to 18 bases. CDR1 and CDR2 (germline): SGHRS, YFSETQ. The CDR3 DNA sequence: TGCGCCAGCAGCCGAAGGACGGGGGCCTACGAGACCCAGTACTTC. Translating gives CASSRRTGAYETQYF.

This clonotype was counted many times. The V call is TRBV2, the J call TRBJ2-7; D might be TRBD1 (6 bases). The CDR3 extends over 16 amino acids. V lost 2 bases and J 3 bases, leaving 17 bases between the germline ends. Germline CDR1 reads SNHLY; CDR2 reads FYNNEI. The CDR3, as DNA: TGTGCCAGCAGTGAATTGGTGGGACACGGAGTCTACGAGCAGTACTTC. As protein: CASSELVGHGVYEQYF.

A note on this clonotype: A read error may explain this, as a much larger clone is one base away. The rearrangement uses TRBV4-1 and TRBJ2-2; the match to TRBD2 covers 8 bases. The germline gives CDR1 MGHRA, CDR2 YSYEKL. V shed 2 bases, J shed 7 bases, and the junction held 15 bases outside the gene matches. There are 18 residues in the CDR3. CDR3 bases: TGCGCCAGCAGCCAACAGATTAACGGGAGGGCCTATGGCGGGGAGCTGTTTTTT. Translating it yields CASSQQINGRAYGGELFF.

This clonotype was recorded at least ten times. The chain couples TRBV7-8 to TRBJ2-5; tentatively, D is TRBD1 or TRBD2 (5 bases each). Germline CDR1 and CDR2: SGHVS and FQNEAQ. The length of the CDR3 is 13 residues. Trimming pared 3 bases from V and 5 bases from J, leaving 10 bases between. The DNA for the CDR3 is TGTGCCAGCAGCTTGGGACGACGGGAGACCCAGTACTTC. Translation gives CASSLGRRETQYF.

The J gene is TRBJ2-5, the V gene TRBV10-3, with D possibly being TRBD1 or TRBD2 (5 bases each). V lost 6 bases and J lost 5, with 16 bases in between. This CDR3 is built from 14 residues. Germline assignment: CDR1 ENHRY and CDR2 SYGVKD. The CDR3 is CAIRDEGLGETQYF. The CDR3 nucleotides are TGTGCCATCAGGGACGAGGGGCTCGGGGAGACCCAGTACTTC.

This clonotype was recorded only once. CDR3 DNA sequence: TGCAGCGTTGATTTAAAGGGGCAGTACGAGCAGTACTTC. Translating gives CSVDLKGQYEQYF. The chain couples TRBV29-1 to TRBJ2-5, with a tentative D call TRBD1 (5 bases). The DNA matches TRBJ2-7 better at its end, which makes the J call doubtful. This CDR3 spans 13 amino acids. The germline V gene encodes CDR1 SQVTM and CDR2 ANQGSEA.

V and J are TRBV7-3 and TRBJ2-6; the D is unclear. V lost 0 bases and J 4 bases, leaving 4 bases between the germline ends. Germline V gene sequence: CDR1 SGHTA, CDR2 FQGTGA. This CDR3 is 14 amino acids long. CDR3 coding DNA: TGTGCCAGCAGCTTAACGACCGGGGCCAACGTCCTGACTTTC. Residues: CASSLTTGANVLTF.

J is TRBJ1-1 and V is TRBV7-2, with D uncertain. Germline CDR1 and CDR2: SGHTA and FQGNSA. V was clipped by 5 bases and J by 6 bases, with 16 bases between them. The CDR3 is 14 residues long. CDR3 DNA: TGTGCCAGCAGCAAACGGACGCCGCAGGCTGAAGCTTTCTTT. Translated, it gives CASSKRTPQAEAFF.

This clonotype has at least ten counts. The chain links TRBV7-9 to TRBJ1-1; 8 bases agree with TRBD1. With V trimmed by 3 bases and J by 1 base, 1 base remained unmatched. Germline values: CDR1 SEHNR, CDR2 FQNEAQ (reference sequence). This CDR3 comprises 14 residues. CDR3 sequence (DNA): TGTGCCAGCAGCTTGCAGGGGGCGAACACTGAAGCTTTCTTT. As protein: CASSLQGANTEAFF.

This chain joins TRBV5-1 and TRBJ1-2; TRBD1 matches at 10 bases. Germline V gene sequence: CDR1 SGHRS, CDR2 YFSETQ. The CDR3 loop spans 15 amino acids. With V trimmed by 1 base and J by 5 bases, 5 bases remained unmatched. CDR3 sequence: CASSLNGQGGYGYTF. In DNA, the CDR3 is TGCGCCAGCAGCTTGAATGGACAGGGGGGTTATGGCTACACCTTC. The full variable domain, in which reference TRBV5-1 and TRBJ1-2 provide the parts outside the CDR3, is KAGVTQTPRYLIKTRGQQVTLSCSPISGHRSVSWYQQTPGQGLQFLFEYFSETQRNKGNFPGRFSGRQFSNSRSEMNVSTLELGDSALYLCASSLNGQGGYGYTFGSGTRLTVV.

A note on this clonotype: One base away lies a much larger clone, so this may be a sequencing read error. V and J are TRBV13 and TRBJ1-1; D not certain. Between the trimmed V and J ends, which lost 7 bases and 4 bases, there was a span of 22 bases. The CDR3 sequence is 16 residues long. Germline CDR1 PRHDT, CDR2 FYEKMQ (reference sequence). The CDR3 bases are TGTGCCAGCATAAAGGAGGGAACAAGGGTCGGCACTGAAGCTTTCTTT. Translating gives CASIKEGTRVGTEAFF.

The CDR3, as DNA: TGCAGCAGTCCGTACAGGGGAGGCCACGAGCAGTACTTC. Amino acids: CSSPYRGGHEQYF. V and J are TRBV29-1 and TRBJ2-7; maybe TRBD1 (7 bases). V was shortened by 8 bases and J by 5 bases, with 19 bases between the two germline ends. This CDR3 has 13 amino acids. Germline CDR1 is SQVTM and CDR2 is ANQGSEA.

This clonotype was observed many times. The chain has TRBV2 and TRBJ2-5, with 11 bases matching TRBD2. The germline CDR1 and CDR2 sequences are SNHLY and FYNNEI. The trim removed 11 bases at V and 1 base at J, leaving 6 bases unmatched. This CDR3 has 14 amino acids. The CDR3 reads CAARGLAAQETQYF. In DNA, the CDR3 is TGTGCCGCCAGGGGACTAGCGGCCCAAGAGACCCAGTACTTC.

This clonotype has only a few counts. The chain uses TRBV19 and TRBJ1-6; no clear D. Germline CDR1 LNHDA, CDR2 SQIVND (reference sequence). This CDR3 is built from 16 residues. Trimming removed 6 bases from V and 9 bases from J, with 21 bases in between. The CDR3 reads CASRSHIQPAGSPLHF. CDR3 bases: TGTGCCAGTAGGAGCCACATACAACCGGCGGGTTCACCCCTCCACTTT.

The table lists this clonotype with many counts. The chain employs TRBV29-1 and TRBJ2-5; unclear D gene. This CDR3 has 10 residues. Germline CDR1 is SQVTM and CDR2 is ANQGSEA. V shed 8 bases and J shed 5 bases, with 9 bases lying between them. The CDR3 protein is CSSRSETQYF. Written as DNA, the CDR3 is TGCAGCTCCCGGAGCGAGACCCAGTACTTC. Looking up the rest from reference TRBV29-1 and TRBJ2-5 gives the full variable domain: SAVISQKPSRDICQRGTSLTIQCQVDSQVTMMFWYRQQPGQSLTLIATANQGSEATYESGFVIDKFPISRPNLTFSTLTVSNMSPEDSSIYLCSSRSETQYFGPGTRLLVL.

This clonotype was observed many times. The V call is TRBV2, the J call TRBJ1-6, with no clear D. This CDR3 has 15 amino acids. The V and J ends lost 6 bases and 7 bases respectively, with 16 bases between them. Germline V CDR1 and CDR2: SNHLY, FYNNEI. The CDR3 loop is CASSLDSLGNSPLHF. DNA of the CDR3: TGTGCCAGCAGCCTAGACTCCCTCGGGAATTCACCCCTCCACTTT.